Each of the 32 T cell receptor beta chains below was sequenced from the same sample in a study of early T cells in non-severe SARS-CoV-2 infection. Each CDR3 protein gets one entry after TCRdb re-called the 5' RACE reads with MiXCR. Seen here are tens of thousands of distinct CDR3 sequences, around 6% observed once, and the top ten hold roughly 22%. The source material was whole blood. Source of these receptors: an adult who was a healthcare worker with PCR-confirmed SARS-CoV-2 infection or an uninfected control (not recorded which).

This clonotype was seen at least ten times. The chain uses TRBV20-1 and TRBJ1-1; a weak D match, TRBD1 (5 bases). Deletions cut 3 bases from V and 4 bases from J, with 18 bases between. CDR3 length: 15 amino acids. Germline V gene sequence: CDR1 DFQATT, CDR2 SNEGSKA (reference sequence). CDR3 loop: CSARGPVVAGTEAFF. CDR3 DNA sequence: TGCAGTGCTAGGGGGCCGGTAGTTGCGGGCACTGAAGCTTTCTTT.

CDR3 nucleotide sequence: TGTGCCAGCAGCTTAGCGGGGACTAGCGGACCCACAGATACGCAGTATTTT. Amino acid sequence: CASSLAGTSGPTDTQYF. The chain has TRBV7-2 and TRBJ2-3, with 11 positions matching TRBD2. Germline V CDR1 and CDR2: SGHTA, FQGNSA. V was clipped by 0 bases and J by 2 bases; unmatched bases: 4. CDR3 length: 17 amino acids.

This clonotype was seen at least ten times. This sequence joins TRBV11-2 and TRBJ2-7, with D maybe TRBD1 (6 bases). The CDR3 extends over 13 amino acids. Trimming pared 4 bases from V and 3 bases from J, leaving 10 bases between. Per germline, CDR1 SGHAT and CDR2 FQNNGV. CDR3 amino acids: CASSSRTDYEQYF. In DNA, the CDR3 is TGTGCCAGCAGCTCAAGGACAGACTACGAGCAGTACTTC.

There are many counts of this clonotype. The chain uses TRBV9 and TRBJ2-1; 9 nucleotides align to TRBD2. Losses at the gene ends were 1 base for V and 8 bases for J; bases not matched to a gene: 7. Germline CDR1 and CDR2: SGDLS and YYNGEE. The CDR3 contains 15 residues. CDR3 protein: CASSVRGGAVDEQFF. The DNA of the CDR3 is TGTGCCAGCAGCGTACGCGGGGGGGCCGTAGATGAGCAGTTCTTC.

This clonotype was counted once. An end of the junction does not agree with germline; a read error may underlie this. V and J are TRBV6-5 and TRBJ2-7; TRBD1 or TRBD2 may be the D gene (5 bases each). The germline CDR1 and CDR2 sequences are MNHEY and SVGAGI. This CDR3 is 15 amino acids long. CDR3 loop: CVSSSPRLGVYEQYF. CDR3 coding DNA: TGTGTCAGCAGTTCCCCGCGGCTGGGGGTTTACGAGCAGTACTTC.

This clonotype was observed many times. The chain combines TRBV11-2 with TRBJ2-3; a weak D match, TRBD2 (5 bases). This CDR3 region has 12 residues. CDR1 is SGHAT and CDR2 is FQNNGV in the germline V gene. V was clipped by 3 bases and J by 4 bases, with 5 bases between them. The CDR3 DNA follows: TGTGCCAGCAGCTTCGGGGCAGATACGCAGTATTTT. This encodes CASSFGADTQYF. The whole variable domain, remainder taken from reference TRBV11-2 and TRBJ2-3, is EAGVAQSPRYKIIEKRQSVAFWCNPISGHATLYWYQQILGQGPKLLIQFQNNGVVDDSQLPKDRFSAERLKGVDSTLKIQPAKLEDSAVYLCASSFGADTQYFGPGTRLTVL.

This chain joins TRBV5-4 and TRBJ2-3; 8 positions match TRBD2. The junction had 13 bases not matched to a gene; V was cut back by 6 bases and J by 1 base. The germline gives CDR1 SGHNT, CDR2 YYREEE (reference sequence). The CDR3 sequence is 17 residues long. Written as DNA, the CDR3 is TGTGCCAGCAATCAAGCGGGGGTCAAAGCGCGCACAGATACGCAGTATTTT. Its translation: CASNQAGVKARTDTQYF.

The V and J genes are TRBV7-8 and TRBJ2-3; D unresolved. This CDR3 region has 16 residues. Germline V lookup: CDR1 SGHVS, CDR2 FQNEAQ. Trimming took 3 bases from V and 4 from J, leaving 17 bases between them. The CDR3 region has the DNA TGTGCCAGCAGCTTCCTTCGGGTCCCCCGGGCAGATACGCAGTATTTT. Its protein product is CASSFLRVPRADTQYF.

The chain carries TRBV6-5 and TRBJ1-2; no clear D. The CDR3 has 16 residues. Trimming took 0 bases from V and 4 from J, leaving 15 bases between them. The germline V gene encodes CDR1 MNHEY and CDR2 SVGAGI. This chain's CDR3 is CASSYSVAKGSYGYTF. Written as DNA, the CDR3 is TGTGCCAGCAGTTACTCTGTGGCCAAAGGCTCCTATGGCTACACCTTC.

This clonotype was detected many times. DNA for the CDR3: TGTGCCAGCAGCCTTACGACAGGGTTTGAAGCTTTCTTT. Its protein is CASSLTTGFEAFF. The chain uses TRBV7-2 and TRBJ1-1; 7 bases are a match to TRBD1. Germline CDR1 and CDR2: SGHTA and FQGNSA. CDR3 length: 13 amino acids. After removal of 5 bases from V and 7 bases from J, the junction contained 7 bases not matched to a gene.

The sample holds many counts of this clonotype. This chain joins TRBV4-3 and TRBJ1-2; TRBD1 matches 8 bases. The CDR3 sequence is 14 residues long. The V segment lost 3 bases and the J segment 8 bases; nucleotides outside the gene matches: 8. Germline CDR1 is LGHNA and CDR2 is YSLEER. The CDR3 is CASSQKQGDRGYTF. The CDR3, as DNA: TGCGCCAGCAGCCAGAAACAGGGGGATCGAGGCTACACCTTC.

This clonotype was picked up many times. The chain employs TRBV20-1 and TRBJ2-1; no clear D gene. CDR1 is DFQATT and CDR2 is SNEGSKA in the germline V gene (reference sequence). Between the trimmed V and J ends, which lost 3 bases and 6 bases, there was a span of 15 bases. The CDR3 runs to 14 residues. The CDR3 bases are TGCAGTGCTAGTAGGCCCCCACCGGTCAATGAGCAGTTCTTC. It codes for CSASRPPPVNEQFF.

This clonotype has at least ten counts. The J gene is TRBJ1-1, the V gene TRBV11-2, with D unclear. V lost 2 bases, J lost 1 base, and 5 bases lay in between. The CDR3 totals 13 residues. Germline CDR1 is SGHAT and CDR2 is FQNNGV. CDR3 sequence (DNA): TGTGCCAGCAGCTTATTACAGAACACTGAAGCTTTCTTT. Protein product: CASSLLQNTEAFF.

The CDR3 reads CASSVQSTNEQFF. CDR3 nucleotides: TGTGCCAGCAGCGTTCAGTCGACCAATGAGCAGTTCTTC. J is TRBJ2-1 and V is TRBV9; unclear D gene. This CDR3 has 13 residues. The germline V and J ends were trimmed by 2 bases and 6 bases, with 9 bases remaining between them. Per the germline V gene, CDR1 is SGDLS and CDR2 is YYNGEE.

This clonotype was detected ten times or more. The chain links TRBV6-6 to TRBJ1-4, with D uncertain. The CDR3 is 15 amino acids. Trimming removed 5 bases from V and 0 bases from J, with 10 bases in between. Looked up from germline, CDR1 is MNHNY and CDR2 is SVGAGI (reference sequence). DNA of the CDR3: TGTGCCAGCAGTGCCAGAGCTGCAACTAATGAAAAACTGTTTTTT. Its translation is CASSARAATNEKLFF.

This clonotype was seen at least ten times. With a much larger clone just one base away, this may be a read error. The chain couples TRBV7-2 to TRBJ1-2; TRBD1 matches 10 bases. V lost 5 bases and J lost 4; bases outside the gene matches: 4. Germline loops: CDR1 SGHTA, CDR2 FQGNSA. The CDR3 loop spans 14 amino acids. The CDR3 here is CASSPGQGFYGYTF. CDR3 DNA: TGTGCCAGCAGCCCGGGACAGGGGTTCTATGGCTACACCTTC.

This clonotype was seen repeatedly, ten times or more. The chain combines TRBV12-3 or TRBV12-4 with TRBJ1-1; 7 bases are shared with TRBD1. The J segment lost 5 bases and the V segment lost 4 bases, leaving 7 bases of the junction unmatched. The CDR3 covers 14 residues. The CDR3 loop reads CASSSGLQGTEAFF. CDR3 DNA sequence: TGTGCCAGCAGTTCTGGGTTACAGGGGACTGAAGCTTTCTTT.

This clonotype turned up a few times. V gene TRBV7-2 combines with J gene TRBJ1-5; 7 positions agree with TRBD1. Trimming cost V 4 bases and J 7 bases; bases outside gene matches: 13. From germline, CDR1 is SGHTA and CDR2 FQGNSA. CDR3 length: 16 residues. CDR3 residues: CASSSGPGQVGQPQHF. In DNA form, the CDR3 reads TGTGCCAGCAGCTCCGGGCCCGGACAGGTCGGGCAGCCCCAGCATTTT.

This clonotype was seen a few times. The chain joins TRBV19 to TRBJ1-2; TRBD1 matches 11 bases. The V gene end was trimmed by 8 bases and the J gene end by 0 bases; junction bases not matched to a gene: 5. The germline V gene has CDR1 LNHDA and CDR2 SQIVND (reference sequence). The CDR3 is 15 amino acids. CDR3 DNA: TGTGCCAGTCTCGGACAGGGGGCTCCTAACTATGGCTACACCTTC. Translating it yields CASLGQGAPNYGYTF.

Many counts were recorded for this clonotype. The chain is built from TRBV7-2 and TRBJ2-3; 8 nucleotides line up with TRBD1. J gave up 3 bases and V 5 bases, and 7 bases lay outside the gene matches. The CDR3 contains 15 residues. The germline CDR1 and CDR2 sequences are SGHTA and FQGNSA. The DNA for the CDR3 is TGTGCCAGCAGCATTACAGGGGGATGGACAGATACGCAGTATTTT. As protein: CASSITGGWTDTQYF. Complete variable domain (other parts from reference TRBV7-2 and TRBJ2-3): GAGVSQSPSNKVTEKGKDVELRCDPISGHTALYWYRQSLGQGLEFLIYFQGNSAPDKSGLPSDRFSAERTGGSVSTLTIQRTQQEDSAVYLCASSITGGWTDTQYFGPGTRLTVL.

This clonotype occurred many times. The V and J genes are TRBV6-6 and TRBJ2-5, with 8 bases fitting TRBD2. J lost 2 bases, V lost 0 bases, and 5 bases had no gene match. Looked up from germline, CDR1 is MNHNY and CDR2 is SVGAGI (reference sequence). The CDR3 has 16 amino acids. CDR3 sequence: CASSYSGIAGQETQYF. CDR3 sequence (DNA): TGTGCCAGCAGTTACTCGGGAATAGCGGGGCAAGAGACCCAGTACTTC.

This clonotype has a handful of counts. CDR3 nucleotides: TGCAGTGCTAGCGGACTAGCGGGGGGGTTAGGGGCGGCAGATACGCAGTATTTT. Residues: CSASGLAGGLGAADTQYF. The chain employs TRBV20-1 and TRBJ2-3, with 15 bases that match TRBD2. V gave up 3 bases and J gave up 4 bases; unmatched junction bases: 11. The CDR3 spans 18 residues. Germline CDR1 reads DFQATT; CDR2 reads SNEGSKA (reference sequence).

This clonotype was found many times. The chain is built from TRBV4-2 and TRBJ2-7, with TRBD2 as a possible D gene (6 bases). CDR3 length: 14 residues. Germline CDR1 reads LGHNA; CDR2 reads YNFKEQ. The V end was cut by 0 bases, the J end by 3 bases, with 9 bases between. CDR3 amino acids: CASSQERRDYEQYF. The CDR3, as DNA: TGTGCCAGCAGCCAAGAACGGCGGGACTACGAGCAGTACTTC.

This clonotype appeared a few times. The chain has TRBV10-3 and TRBJ2-3; 7 bases agree with TRBD1. J was trimmed by 6 bases and V by 4 bases; bases with no gene match: 7. Germline V gives CDR1 ENHRY, CDR2 SYGVKD. This CDR3 region has 14 residues. The CDR3: CAISAATGSDTQYF. For the CDR3, the DNA is TGTGCCATCAGTGCCGCGACAGGGTCGGATACGCAGTATTTT.

This clonotype was detected many times. This chain connects TRBV7-9 to TRBJ2-1, with D possibly matching TRBD1 (5 bases). Germline CDR1 is SEHNR and CDR2 is FQNEAQ (reference sequence). Trimming removed 3 bases from V and 4 bases from J, with 16 bases in between. The CDR3 totals 16 residues. The CDR3 DNA follows: TGTGCCAGCAGCTTTTACGTCAGGGCAATTTACAATGAGCAGTTCTTC. Translating it yields CASSFYVRAIYNEQFF.

This clonotype came up many times. The J gene is TRBJ1-1, the V gene TRBV18; 8 nucleotides align to TRBD1. Germline CDR1 is KGHSH and CDR2 is LQKENI. J lost 2 bases, V lost 1 base, and 6 bases had no gene match. The CDR3 runs to 16 residues. CDR3 region: CASSPQQGARNTEAFF. The CDR3 DNA follows: TGTGCCAGCTCACCACAGCAGGGGGCGAGAAACACTGAAGCTTTCTTT.

Ten or more counts support this clonotype. The gene calls are TRBV30 and TRBJ1-5; no clear D gene. Per germline, CDR1 GTSNPN and CDR2 SVGIG (reference sequence). Between the trimmed V and J ends, which lost 0 bases and 9 bases, there was a span of 9 bases. The CDR3 runs 12 residues. Here the CDR3 reads CAWSVQGWPQHF. Written as DNA, the CDR3 is TGTGCCTGGAGTGTACAAGGTTGGCCCCAGCATTTT. The full variable domain, with the rest looked up from reference TRBV30 and TRBJ1-5, is SQTIHQWPATLVQPVGSPLSLECTVEGTSNPNLYWYRQAAGRGLQLLFYSVGIGQISSEVPQNLSASRPQDRQFILSSKKLLLSDSGFYLCAWSVQGWPQHFGDGTRLSIL.

This clonotype showed up many times. CDR3 nucleotide sequence: TGTGCCAGCAGCTTAGATTCGGAGGGGACCGAGCAGTTCTTC. It specifies CASSLDSEGTEQFF. The genes are TRBV11-3 and TRBJ2-1, with a weak D call TRBD2 (6 bases). Looked up from germline, CDR1 is SGHNT and CDR2 is YENEEA. The V gene lost 0 bases and the J gene lost 10 bases, with 13 bases spanning the gap. The CDR3 sequence is 14 residues long.

The chain carries TRBV6-6 and TRBJ1-1; a weak D match, TRBD1 (6 bases). Germline V CDR1 and CDR2: MNHNY, SVGAGI (reference sequence). Trimming took 2 bases from V and 0 from J, leaving 7 bases between them. CDR3 length: 14 amino acids. CDR3 amino acids: CASSYGQLNTEAFF. The CDR3 DNA is TGTGCCAGCAGTTACGGACAGTTGAACACTGAAGCTTTCTTT.

This chain connects TRBV20-1 to TRBJ1-4; no clear D. The germline gives CDR1 DFQATT, CDR2 SNEGSKA (reference sequence). The length of the CDR3 is 16 residues. V dropped 0 bases and J dropped 0 bases, with 11 bases sitting between them. The CDR3 nucleotides read TGCAGTGCTAGAGATATCGCATTTGCAACTAATGAAAAACTGTTTTTT. Its protein is CSARDIAFATNEKLFF.

The chain links TRBV7-2 to TRBJ2-1; 7 bases map to TRBD1. Trimming at V came to 7 bases and at J to 10 bases, leaving 16 bases not matched to a gene. Per germline, CDR1 SGHTA and CDR2 FQGNSA. This CDR3 is built from 15 residues. The CDR3 coding sequence is TGTGCCAGCATCATCTCCCCTCAAGGGGGCCGAGAGCAGTTCTTC. Amino acids: CASIISPQGGREQFF.

This clonotype was counted many times. This chain links TRBV11-3 with TRBJ1-1; D is unclear. This CDR3 has 14 residues. Germline-derived CDR1 and CDR2 are SGHNT and YENEEA. Trimming pared 4 bases from V and 0 bases from J, leaving 9 bases between. DNA for the CDR3: TGTGCCAGCAGCTCTCTCGACTTGAACACTGAAGCTTTCTTT. Residues: CASSSLDLNTEAFF.